What follows are 29 T cell receptor beta chains derived from one specimen sequenced in a study of blood T cell repertoires in COVID-19. Measured with immunoSEQ multiplex PCR; TCRdb has only the in-frame clones, and not every one. The sample consists of about 170,000 clones, about 83% of them appearing once. Sequences were obtained from PBMCs or T cells enriched from blood (not recorded which). These receptors originate from a woman in her forties or fifties in a cohort exposed to, infected with or recovered from COVID-19 (not recorded which).

The chain combines TRBV21-1 with TRBJ2-2; the D segment call TRBD1 is taken from the table without a DNA check. TRBV21-1 is a listed pseudogene. The length of the CDR3 is 13 residues. The CDR3 bases are TGTGCCAGCACGGACAGGGCGGCCGGGGAGCTGTTTTTT. This codes for CASTDRAAGELFF.

This clone was seen only once. The rearrangement links TRBV13 to TRBJ2-3; D perhaps matches TRBD1 (6 bases). V dropped 1 base and J dropped 1 base, with 6 bases sitting between them. This CDR3 is 14 amino acids long. From germline, CDR1 is PRHDT and CDR2 FYEKMQ (reference sequence). CDR3 nucleotide sequence: TGTGCCAGCAGCTTAGAGGGGGGCACAGATACGCAGTATTTT. This encodes CASSLEGGTDTQYF.

The chain employs TRBV29-1 and TRBJ2-7; 10 nucleotides line up with TRBD2. CDR3 length equals 17 residues. Trimming removed 1 base from V and 3 bases from J; junction bases left unmatched: 12. From germline, CDR1 is SQVTM and CDR2 ANQGSEA. DNA for the CDR3: TGCAGCGTTGAAGGTATGAGCGGGGGGGCCAGCCGCTACGAGCAGTACTTC. Amino acid sequence: CSVEGMSGGASRYEQYF.

This chain uses TRBV7-2 with TRBJ2-3; 9 bases are shared with TRBD2. Germline V gene sequence: CDR1 SGHTA, CDR2 FQGNSA. The V segment lost 4 bases and the J segment 2 bases; nucleotides outside the gene matches: 4. The CDR3 is 15 amino acids. CDR3 in DNA: TGTGCCAGCAGCTCTACGGGACTAGCCACAGATACGCAGTATTTT. Its translation: CASSSTGLATDTQYF.

A single count supports this clone. V gene TRBV12-2 combines with J gene TRBJ2-3; the D call in the table, TRBD2, was not verified against the DNA. TRBV12-2 constitutes a pseudogene. The CDR3 loop spans 17 amino acids. Here the CDR3 reads CASLGLAGGWGTDTQYF. DNA of the CDR3: TGTGCAAGTCTCGGACTAGCGGGAGGATGGGGCACAGATACGCAGTATTTT.

V gene TRBV3-1 (or the pseudogene TRBV3-2) combines with J gene TRBJ2-7, with 7 nucleotides matching TRBD1. V dropped 2 bases and J dropped 0; count of bases not matched to a gene: 7. The CDR3 has 16 residues. Germline V gene lookup returns CDR1 LGHDT and CDR2 YNNKEL (reference sequence). In DNA, the CDR3 is TGTGCCAGCAGCCAATTAGGACAGGTTGGCTCCTACGAGCAGTACTTC. It translates to CASSQLGQVGSYEQYF.

The chain uses TRBV7-9 and TRBJ2-1, with D perhaps TRBD1 (5 bases). Germline values: CDR1 SEHNR, CDR2 FQNEAQ (reference sequence). The CDR3 covers 17 residues. V lost 4 bases and J 4 bases, leaving 20 bases between the germline ends. DNA of the CDR3: TGTGCCAGCAGCTACCAGTCGAGTGGACACTCATACAATGAGCAGTTCTTC. It yields the protein CASSYQSSGHSYNEQFF.

The sample holds a few counts of this clone. V gene TRBV12-3 or TRBV12-4 combines with J gene TRBJ1-1; D not resolved. The CDR3 is made up of 11 amino acids. V gave up 7 bases and J gave up 1 base, with 4 bases separating them. The chain's CDR3 is CASNTNTEAFF. DNA for the CDR3: TGTGCCAGCAACACGAACACTGAAGCTTTCTTT.

The chain employs TRBV27 and TRBJ1-6; D possibly corresponds to TRBD1 (5 bases). V dropped 0 bases and J dropped 6 bases, with 12 bases sitting between them. Germline V CDR1 and CDR2: MNHEY, SMNVEV (reference sequence). CDR3 length: 16 residues. CDR3 sequence reads: CASSLSTRVGNSPLHF. Here the CDR3 DNA reads TGTGCCAGCAGTTTATCTACCAGGGTGGGTAATTCACCCCTCCACTTT.

The chain carries TRBV28 and TRBJ2-2; 7 bases align to TRBD2. Trimming at V came to 10 bases and at J to 4 bases, leaving 9 bases not matched to a gene. CDR1 is MDHEN, CDR2 SYDVKM, per germline. This CDR3 has 14 residues. CDR3 coding DNA: TGTGCCACCTCGGGACTATTTTCCACCGGGGAGCTGTTTTTT. Amino acids: CATSGLFSTGELFF.

This chain uses TRBV20-1 with TRBJ2-5; perhaps TRBD1 as D (5 bases). The germline V gene encodes CDR1 DFQATT and CDR2 SNEGSKA (reference sequence). The CDR3 length is 10 residues. CDR3: CIRGQETQYF. The CDR3 DNA follows: TGCATAAGGGGCCAAGAGACCCAGTACTTC.

The rearrangement links TRBV4-3 to TRBJ1-1, with D perhaps matching TRBD1 (5 bases). Germline values: CDR1 LGHNA, CDR2 YSLEER. Trimming pared 5 bases from V and 1 base from J, leaving 11 bases between. The CDR3 is 14 residues long. The CDR3 DNA sequence: TGCGCCAGCAGCGCGGGGGGGTGGAACACTGAAGCTTTCTTT. This gives the protein CASSAGGWNTEAFF.

The genes are TRBV24-1 and TRBJ1-2; D gene ambiguous. The CDR3 extends over 13 amino acids. Trimming pared 4 bases from V and 6 bases from J, leaving 11 bases between. The germline gives CDR1 KGHDR, CDR2 SFDVKD. CDR3 in amino acids: CATSEAGLDGYTF. DNA of the CDR3: TGTGCCACCAGTGAGGCGGGATTGGATGGCTACACCTTC.

The chain couples TRBV6-1 to TRBJ2-2, with D possibly being TRBD1 (6 bases). Germline values: CDR1 MNHNS, CDR2 SASEGT. The V and J ends lost 2 bases and 6 bases respectively, with 10 bases between them. This CDR3 has 14 residues. The CDR3 bases are TGTGCCAGCAGTGAAACACAGGGCGCCGGGGAGCTGTTTTTT. Amino acids: CASSETQGAGELFF.

The chain employs TRBV5-5 and TRBJ2-1, with a tentative D call TRBD1 (6 bases). Germline loops: CDR1 SGHKS, CDR2 YYEKEE (reference sequence). V lost 0 bases and J lost 2, with 9 bases in between. This CDR3 comprises 15 residues. This CDR3 reads CASSLDWTAYNEQFF. CDR3 bases: TGTGCCAGCAGCTTGGATTGGACAGCCTACAATGAGCAGTTCTTC.

The V gene is TRBV2, the J gene TRBJ1-2, with unresolved D. Between the trimmed V and J ends, which lost 7 bases and 0 bases, there was a span of 15 bases. The CDR3 contains 15 residues. CDR1 is SNHLY and CDR2 is FYNNEI in the germline V gene. CDR3 loop: CASTPRQSTNYGYTF. The CDR3 nucleotides are TGTGCCAGCACCCCGCGGCAGTCTACTAACTATGGCTACACCTTC.

The rearrangement uses TRBV5-1 and TRBJ2-1; 8 bases are shared with TRBD2. Germline lookup yields CDR1 SGHRS and CDR2 YFSETQ. The CDR3 spans 16 residues. V dropped 4 bases and J dropped 0; count of bases not matched to a gene: 6. This CDR3 is CASSREGTSSYNEQFF. DNA of the CDR3: TGCGCCAGCAGCCGGGAGGGAACTAGCTCCTACAATGAGCAGTTCTTC.

This clone was seen only once. The chain recombines TRBV30 with TRBJ1-1; the D gene is possibly TRBD1 (6 bases). Germline CDR1 GTSNPN, CDR2 SVGIG (reference sequence). Trimming cost V 4 bases and J 3 bases, with 12 bases left between them. CDR3 length equals 13 residues. For the CDR3, the DNA is TGTGCCTGGAAATTTCACAGGGACACTGAAGCTTTCTTT. Protein product: CAWKFHRDTEAFF.

This chain connects TRBV19 to TRBJ2-3; D remains ambiguous. Trimming left V 2 bases short and J 4 bases short, with 31 bases between. The CDR3 is 21 amino acids. Germline CDR1 is LNHDA and CDR2 is SQIVND (reference sequence). The CDR3 spells CASSITALLYEVKTVADTQYF. DNA of the CDR3: TGTGCCAGTAGTATAACTGCGCTCCTCTACGAAGTTAAAACGGTGGCAGATACGCAGTATTTT.

In the case of this clone: Other nucleotide sequences in the sample specify the same CDR3. The chain employs TRBV19 and TRBJ2-7; the D gene is possibly TRBD1 (7 bases). Trimming left V 2 bases short and J 3 bases short, with 11 bases between. CDR3 length: 14 amino acids. Germline CDR1 LNHDA, CDR2 SQIVND (reference sequence). For the CDR3, the DNA is TGTGCCAGTAGTATACGTCAGGGGGGCTACGAGCAGTACTTC. Amino acids: CASSIRQGGYEQYF.

The V gene is TRBV19, the J gene TRBJ1-5; 9 bases line up with TRBD1. CDR3 length: 15 amino acids. Germline V CDR1 and CDR2: LNHDA, SQIVND (reference sequence). After removal of 5 bases from V and 6 bases from J, the junction contained 8 bases not matched to a gene. CDR3 amino acids: CASSPPGTGPQPQHF. The CDR3 nucleotides read TGTGCCAGTAGTCCCCCCGGGACAGGGCCTCAGCCCCAGCATTTT.

This clone has just a few counts. This rearrangement joins TRBV6-5 to TRBJ1-2; 8 positions agree with TRBD1. The CDR3 spans 13 residues. V shed 6 bases and J 4 bases; nucleotides not matched to a gene: 4. Germline CDR1 reads MNHEY; CDR2 reads SVGAGI. The CDR3 spells CASRDRDPYGYTF. In DNA form, the CDR3 reads TGTGCCAGCAGGGACAGGGATCCCTATGGCTACACCTTC.

This chain links TRBV28 with TRBJ2-1, with D possibly TRBD1 on 5 matching bases. The CDR3 totals 15 residues. Trimming pared 7 bases from V and 2 bases from J, leaving 15 bases between. Germline CDR1 reads MDHEN; CDR2 reads SYDVKM. CDR3 DNA sequence: TGTGCCAGCATGGGGCAGGACAACACCTACAATGAGCAGTTCTTC. It encodes CASMGQDNTYNEQFF.

V and J are TRBV5-1 and TRBJ2-7; tentatively, D is TRBD2 (6 bases). V lost 4 bases and J 4 bases, leaving 15 bases between the germline ends. The CDR3 covers 14 residues. Germline V gene data show CDR1 as SGHRS and CDR2 as YFSETQ. DNA of the CDR3: TGCGCCAGCAGCCCAAGACTAGTCAGGTACGAGCAGTACTTC. This codes for CASSPRLVRYEQYF. Drawing the rest from reference TRBV5-1 and TRBJ2-7, the complete variable domain is KAGVTQTPRYLIKTRGQQVTLSCSPISGHRSVSWYQQTPGQGLQFLFEYFSETQRNKGNFPGRFSGRQFSNSRSEMNVSTLELGDSALYLCASSPRLVRYEQYFGPGTRLTVT.

This chain links TRBV9 with TRBJ2-7; 12 nucleotides match TRBD1. V lost 3 bases to trimming and J lost 5 bases; unmatched junction nucleotides: 15. Germline V gene data show CDR1 as SGDLS and CDR2 as YYNGEE. CDR3 length: 18 amino acids. This CDR3 is CASSGAPIRDRGLHEQYF. The CDR3 DNA sequence: TGTGCCAGCAGCGGAGCTCCTATCCGGGACAGGGGGCTCCACGAGCAGTACTTC.

This clone has a single count. The chain joins TRBV24-1 to TRBJ1-1; perhaps TRBD1 as D (6 bases). Germline CDR1 KGHDR, CDR2 SFDVKD. This CDR3 region has 13 residues. Trimming left V 4 bases short and J 4 bases short, with 9 bases between. The CDR3 loop is CATSEGALTEAFF. For the CDR3, the DNA is TGTGCCACCAGTGAGGGGGCTCTCACTGAAGCTTTCTTT.

The rearrangement joins TRBV19 to TRBJ1-1; D gene ambiguous. Germline V gene data show CDR1 as LNHDA and CDR2 as SQIVND (reference sequence). The CDR3 runs to 17 residues. V lost 5 bases to trimming and J lost 0 bases, with 19 bases between them. CDR3 residues: CASSLKGGRHMNTEAFF. CDR3 bases: TGTGCCAGTAGTCTAAAAGGAGGGAGACATATGAACACTGAAGCTTTCTTT.

The chain is built from TRBV10-3 and TRBJ1-1; D unresolved. The germline V gene encodes CDR1 ENHRY and CDR2 SYGVKD. V was clipped by 6 bases and J by 1 base, with 9 bases between them. The CDR3 is 13 residues long. This CDR3 reads CAISQTPNTEAFF. The CDR3, as DNA: TGTGCCATCAGCCAGACACCGAACACTGAAGCTTTCTTT.

This clone has a handful of counts. The V and J genes are TRBV6-2 or TRBV6-3 and TRBJ2-2; 7 bases are shared with TRBD2. J was trimmed by 14 bases and V by 2 bases; bases with no gene match: 5. The CDR3 sequence is 12 residues long. Germline V gene sequence: CDR1 MNHEY, CDR2 SVGEGT. CDR3 in DNA: TGTGCCAGCAGTTACATGGGGAGGGGACTGTTTTTT. This translates into CASSYMGRGLFF.